The present TCR beta chain was sequenced within a study of blood T cell repertoires in COVID-19. Study overall: Samples taken during acute and convalescent COVID-19 were collected in the United States, Italy and Spain. Nucleic acid was either cDNA or gDNA, and it came from T cells, B-cell-depleted T cells, or PBMCs.

The germline CDR1 and CDR2 sequences are MRHNA and SNTAGT. This CDR3 has 15 amino acids. V lost 6 bases to trimming and J lost 1 base, with 14 bases between them. As processed by the authors: The authors estimated nucleated cell counts from reference gene primer amplification. This table comes from immunoSEQ multiplex PCR, and its TCRdb copy is limited to in-frame clones, with some not included. D and trimming were read from the DNA, whereas the V and J calls and clone size are those reported in that table. The profile shows approximately 200,000 clones, around 77% of them singletons. This clone was observed a handful of times.

The chain links TRBV6-4 to TRBJ2-3; D is perhaps TRBD1 (6 bases). The receptor was derived from a man in his fifties or sixties with active or convalescent COVID-19. Sequencing used peripheral blood. CDR3 sequence: CASSLVKGGTDTQYF. Written as DNA, the CDR3 is TGTGCCAGCAGCCTTGTAAAGGGGGGCACAGATACGCAGTATTTT.